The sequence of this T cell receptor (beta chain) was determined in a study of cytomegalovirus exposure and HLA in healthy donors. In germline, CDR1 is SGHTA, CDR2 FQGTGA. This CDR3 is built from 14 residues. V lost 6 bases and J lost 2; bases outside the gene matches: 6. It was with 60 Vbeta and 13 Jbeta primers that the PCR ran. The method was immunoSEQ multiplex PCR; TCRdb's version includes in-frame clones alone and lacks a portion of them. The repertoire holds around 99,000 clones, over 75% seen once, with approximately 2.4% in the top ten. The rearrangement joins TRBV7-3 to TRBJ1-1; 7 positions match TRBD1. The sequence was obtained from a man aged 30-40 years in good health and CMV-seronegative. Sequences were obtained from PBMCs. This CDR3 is CASSLGQLNTEAFF. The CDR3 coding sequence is TGTGCCAGCAGTTTGGGACAGTTAAACACTGAAGCTTTCTTT.